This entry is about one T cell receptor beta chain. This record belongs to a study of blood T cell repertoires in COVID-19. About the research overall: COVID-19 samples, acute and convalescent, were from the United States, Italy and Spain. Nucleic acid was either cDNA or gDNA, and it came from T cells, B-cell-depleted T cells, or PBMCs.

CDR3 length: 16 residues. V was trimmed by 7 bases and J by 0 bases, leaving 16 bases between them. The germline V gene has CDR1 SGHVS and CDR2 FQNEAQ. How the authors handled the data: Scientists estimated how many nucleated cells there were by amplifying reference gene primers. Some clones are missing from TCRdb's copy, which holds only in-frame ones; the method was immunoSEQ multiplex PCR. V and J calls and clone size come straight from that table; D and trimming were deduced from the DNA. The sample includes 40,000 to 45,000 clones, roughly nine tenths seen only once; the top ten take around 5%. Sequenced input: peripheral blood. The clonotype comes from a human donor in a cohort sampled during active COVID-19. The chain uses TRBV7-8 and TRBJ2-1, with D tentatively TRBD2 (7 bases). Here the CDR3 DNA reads TGTGCCAGCATTCCGGCGAGGGGGGGCTCCTACAATGAGCAGTTCTTC. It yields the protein CASIPARGGSYNEQFF.